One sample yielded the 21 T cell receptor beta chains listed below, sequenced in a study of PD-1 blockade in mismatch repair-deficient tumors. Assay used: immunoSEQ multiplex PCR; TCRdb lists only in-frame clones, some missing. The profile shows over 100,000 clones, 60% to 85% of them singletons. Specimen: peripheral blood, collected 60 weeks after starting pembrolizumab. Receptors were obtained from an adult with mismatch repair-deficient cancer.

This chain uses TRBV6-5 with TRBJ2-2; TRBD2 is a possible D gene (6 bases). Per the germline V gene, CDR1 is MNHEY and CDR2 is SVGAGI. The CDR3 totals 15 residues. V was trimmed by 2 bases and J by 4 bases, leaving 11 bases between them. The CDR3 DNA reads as TGTGCCAGCAGTTACGGGGGGAGCGGCACCGGGGAGCTGTTTTTT. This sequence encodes CASSYGGSGTGELFF.

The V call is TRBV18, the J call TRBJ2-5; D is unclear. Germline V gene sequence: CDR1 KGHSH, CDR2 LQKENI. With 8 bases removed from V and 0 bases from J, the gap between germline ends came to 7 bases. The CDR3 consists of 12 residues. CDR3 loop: CASRTDQETQYF. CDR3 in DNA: TGTGCCAGCCGGACGGACCAAGAGACCCAGTACTTC. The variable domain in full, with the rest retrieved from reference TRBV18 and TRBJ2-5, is NAGVMQNPRHLVRRRGQEARLRCSPMKGHSHVYWYRQLPEEGLKFMVYLQKENIIDESGMPKERFSAEFPKEGPSILRIQQVVRGDSAAYFCASRTDQETQYFGPGTRLLVL.

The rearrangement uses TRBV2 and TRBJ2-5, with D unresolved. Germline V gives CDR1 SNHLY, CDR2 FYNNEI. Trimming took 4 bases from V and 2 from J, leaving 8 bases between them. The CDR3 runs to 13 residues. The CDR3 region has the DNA TGTGCCAGCAGTGTCTCCATACAAGAGACCCAGTACTTC. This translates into CASSVSIQETQYF.

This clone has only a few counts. The CDR3 nucleotides read TGTGCCAGCAGCCCGTTTCCGGGAGGGTCTAGGGAGCAGTTCTTC. Its translation is CASSPFPGGSREQFF. The V gene is TRBV9, the J gene TRBJ2-1; the match to TRBD2 covers 8 bases. The CDR3 is made up of 15 amino acids. J gave up 10 bases and V 4 bases, and 13 bases lay outside the gene matches. Germline V gene sequence: CDR1 SGDLS, CDR2 YYNGEE. Supplemented by reference TRBV9 and TRBJ2-1, the full variable domain reads DSGVTQTPKHLITATGQRVTLRCSPRSGDLSVYWYQQSLDQGLQFLIQYYNGEERAKGNILERFSAQQFPDLHSELNLSSLELGDSALYFCASSPFPGGSREQFFGPGTRLTVL.

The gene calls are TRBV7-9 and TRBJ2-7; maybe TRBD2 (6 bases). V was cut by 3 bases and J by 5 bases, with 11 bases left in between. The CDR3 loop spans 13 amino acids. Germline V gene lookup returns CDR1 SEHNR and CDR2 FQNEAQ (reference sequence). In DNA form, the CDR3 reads TGTGCCAGCAGCTTCGGTTCTAGCGACGAGCAGTACTTC. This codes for CASSFGSSDEQYF.

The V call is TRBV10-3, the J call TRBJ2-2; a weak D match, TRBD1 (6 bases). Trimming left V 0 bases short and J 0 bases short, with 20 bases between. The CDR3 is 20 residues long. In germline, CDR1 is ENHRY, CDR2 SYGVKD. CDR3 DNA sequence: TGTGCCATCAGTGAGTCCTCACAGGGTCCCCGACAGGCGAACACCGGGGAGCTGTTTTTT. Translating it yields CAISESSQGPRQANTGELFF.

CDR3 in DNA: TGTGCCAGCAGTTTCCGGGGACAGGGGGGAGACAATGAGCAGTTCTTC. It yields the protein CASSFRGQGGDNEQFF. The chain carries TRBV27 and TRBJ2-1; 11 bases map to TRBD1. This CDR3 has 16 amino acids. Germline CDR1 MNHEY, CDR2 SMNVEV (reference sequence). The V gene end was trimmed by 3 bases and the J gene end by 5 bases; junction bases not matched to a gene: 6.

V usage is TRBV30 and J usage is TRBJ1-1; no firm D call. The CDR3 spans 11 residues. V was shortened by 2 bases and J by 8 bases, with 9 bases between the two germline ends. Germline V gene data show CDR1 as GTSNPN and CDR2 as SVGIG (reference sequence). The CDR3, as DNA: TGTGCCTGGAGTTCCGGATACGAAGCTTTCTTT. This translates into CAWSSGYEAFF.

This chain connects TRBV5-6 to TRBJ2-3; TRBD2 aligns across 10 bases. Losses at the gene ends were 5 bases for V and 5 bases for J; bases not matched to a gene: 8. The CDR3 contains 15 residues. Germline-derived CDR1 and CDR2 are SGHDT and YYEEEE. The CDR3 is CASRVGLAGEDTQYF. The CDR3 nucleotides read TGTGCCAGCAGGGTGGGGCTAGCGGGAGAAGATACGCAGTATTTT.

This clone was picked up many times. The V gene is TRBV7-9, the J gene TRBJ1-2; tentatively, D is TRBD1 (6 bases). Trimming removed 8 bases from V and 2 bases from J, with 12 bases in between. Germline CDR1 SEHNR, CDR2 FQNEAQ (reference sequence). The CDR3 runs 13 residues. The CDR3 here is CASHKGGNYGYTF. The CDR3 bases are TGTGCCAGCCACAAGGGGGGAAACTATGGCTACACCTTC.

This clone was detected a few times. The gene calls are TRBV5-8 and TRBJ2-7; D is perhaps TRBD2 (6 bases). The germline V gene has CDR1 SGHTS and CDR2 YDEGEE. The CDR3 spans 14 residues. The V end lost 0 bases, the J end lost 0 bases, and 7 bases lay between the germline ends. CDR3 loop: CASSLGRDSYEQYF. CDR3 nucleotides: TGTGCCAGCAGCTTGGGGCGGGACTCCTACGAGCAGTACTTC.

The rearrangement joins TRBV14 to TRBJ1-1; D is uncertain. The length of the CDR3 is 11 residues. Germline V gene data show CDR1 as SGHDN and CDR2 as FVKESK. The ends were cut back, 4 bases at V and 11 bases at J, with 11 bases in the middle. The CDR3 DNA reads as TGTGCCAGCAGCCGGTCCGCCCAGGCTTTCTTT. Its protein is CASSRSAQAFF.

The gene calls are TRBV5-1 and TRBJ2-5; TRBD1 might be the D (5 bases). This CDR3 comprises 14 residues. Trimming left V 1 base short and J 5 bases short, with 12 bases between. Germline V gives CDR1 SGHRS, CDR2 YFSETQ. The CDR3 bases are TGCGCCAGCAGCTTGAGTGGACAATATGAGACCCAGTACTTC. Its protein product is CASSLSGQYETQYF.

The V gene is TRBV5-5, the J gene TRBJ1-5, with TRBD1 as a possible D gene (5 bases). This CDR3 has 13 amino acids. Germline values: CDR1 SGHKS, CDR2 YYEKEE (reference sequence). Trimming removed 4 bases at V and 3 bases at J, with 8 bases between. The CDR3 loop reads CASSGAHNQPQHF. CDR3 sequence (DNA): TGTGCCAGCAGCGGGGCTCACAATCAGCCCCAGCATTTT.

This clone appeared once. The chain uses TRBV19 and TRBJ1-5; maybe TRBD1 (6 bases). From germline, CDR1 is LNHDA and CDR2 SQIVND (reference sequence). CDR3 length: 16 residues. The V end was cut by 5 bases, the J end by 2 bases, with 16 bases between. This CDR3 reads CASSPGQTQGNQPQHF. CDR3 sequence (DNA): TGTGCCAGTAGTCCAGGACAGACTCAGGGCAATCAGCCCCAGCATTTT.

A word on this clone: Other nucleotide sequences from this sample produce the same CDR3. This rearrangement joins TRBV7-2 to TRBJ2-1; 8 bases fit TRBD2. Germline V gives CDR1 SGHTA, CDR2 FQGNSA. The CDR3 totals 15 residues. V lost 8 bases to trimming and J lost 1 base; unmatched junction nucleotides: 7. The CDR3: CASRTSGRSYNEQFF. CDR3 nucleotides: TGTGCCAGCCGTACTAGCGGTAGATCCTACAATGAGCAGTTCTTC.

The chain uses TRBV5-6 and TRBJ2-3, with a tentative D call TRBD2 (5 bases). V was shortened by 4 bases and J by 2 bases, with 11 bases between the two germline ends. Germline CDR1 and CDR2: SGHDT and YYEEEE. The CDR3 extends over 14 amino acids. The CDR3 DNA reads TGTGCCAGCAGCCTACTAGACTTCACAGATACGCAGTATTTT. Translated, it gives CASSLLDFTDTQYF.

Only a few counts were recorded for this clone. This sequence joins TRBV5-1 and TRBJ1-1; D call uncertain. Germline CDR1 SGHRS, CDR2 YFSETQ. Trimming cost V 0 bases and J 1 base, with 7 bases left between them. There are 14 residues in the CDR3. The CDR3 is CASSLEARNTEAFF. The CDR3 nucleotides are TGCGCCAGCAGCTTGGAGGCCAGGAACACTGAAGCTTTCTTT. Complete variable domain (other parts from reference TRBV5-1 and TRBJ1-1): KAGVTQTPRYLIKTRGQQVTLSCSPISGHRSVSWYQQTPGQGLQFLFEYFSETQRNKGNFPGRFSGRQFSNSRSEMNVSTLELGDSALYLCASSLEARNTEAFFGQGTRLTVV.

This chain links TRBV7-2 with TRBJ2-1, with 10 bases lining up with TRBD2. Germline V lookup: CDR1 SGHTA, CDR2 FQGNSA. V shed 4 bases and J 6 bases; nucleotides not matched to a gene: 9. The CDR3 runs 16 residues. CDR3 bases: TGTGCCAGCAGCTCGGAACTAGCGGGGCTAATCAATGAGCAGTTCTTC. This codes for CASSSELAGLINEQFF.

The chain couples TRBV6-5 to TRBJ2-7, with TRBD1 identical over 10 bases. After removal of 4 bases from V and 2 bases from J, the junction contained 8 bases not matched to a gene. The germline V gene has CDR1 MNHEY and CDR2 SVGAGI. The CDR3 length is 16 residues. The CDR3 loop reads CASSSPRQGATYEQYF. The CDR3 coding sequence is TGTGCCAGCAGTTCCCCGAGACAGGGGGCGACCTACGAGCAGTACTTC.

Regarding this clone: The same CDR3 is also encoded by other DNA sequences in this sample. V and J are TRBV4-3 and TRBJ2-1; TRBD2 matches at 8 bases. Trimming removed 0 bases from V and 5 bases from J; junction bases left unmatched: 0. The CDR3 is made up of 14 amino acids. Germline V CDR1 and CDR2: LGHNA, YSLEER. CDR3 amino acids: CASSQDSGNNEQFF. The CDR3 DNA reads TGCGCCAGCAGCCAAGATAGCGGGAACAATGAGCAGTTCTTC.